Sequencing of this T cell receptor (beta chain) was carried out in a study of long-term antiretroviral therapy in people with HIV (dated by TCRdb to the early 2020s). Study-wide context: Collection of the earliest samples took place about a decade ahead of the 2015 WHO recommendation for immediate ART, at a time when ART was typically delayed until CD4 counts fell. A retrospective serial study tested whether changes in peripheral blood TRB repertoire composition and diversity were associated with ART initiation and durable HIV suppression. A total of roughly 180 cryopreserved PBMC samples were contributed to the cohort by 30 adults with confirmed HIV infection, with samples collected serially over a mean of approximately six years (range 1-12). About 35% of the 30 participants with HIV were female. No cross-contamination during QIAcube processing turned up in test extractions that ran a monoclonal T-cell line alongside more than 30 polyclonal samples.

Concerning this clone itself: No antigen is known for it. Base qualities are not recorded, but no much larger clone differs from it by a single base.

What the research found in general, with its limitations: A significant increase in TRB diversity was found to be associated with ART initiation, although TRB diversity was observed to remain significantly below that of transplant donor controls even after long-term ART. Narrower CDR3 length ranges were observed in HIV repertoires than in controls, and an antigen-experienced repertoire with only a slight naive shift after ART was suggested by the network structure. Inferences about post-ART repertoire changes are limited because no data were available on ART adherence, viral resistance or therapy changes. At every time point, the repertoire was dominated by expanded TRB clones first identified before ART initiation, although this dominance fluctuated and, in many PLHIV, declined after ART. Owing to limited PBMC availability, only the TCR beta chain was sequenced, without alpha chain pairing. Unsorted PBMC were profiled instead of sorted CD4+ and CD8+ T cells because pre-ART samples had limited cell numbers. The samples were dated from the mid-2000s to the late 2010s, and the ART regimens that were used may be less effective than current ART regimens.

To be included, a participant needed at least one PBMC sample from before ART initiation plus at least two post-ART samples. Treatment was received in the United States of America by all participants with HIV. Before DNA extraction, cryopreserved samples of roughly 1-10 million PBMC were thawed and washed. At the time of the earliest PBMC sample for each participant with HIV, ages ranged from roughly 23 to 55 years. PBMC samples from each participant spanned 1-4 timepoints before ART initiation and 2-8 timepoints after ART initiation, with a median of 7 samples. Serial HIV viral load, CD4+ T-cell count, ART history and demographic data were obtained for every participant. Using a Qiagen kit on a QIAcube, genomic DNA was extracted from unsorted PBMC, with samples processed in batches of 12. The immunoSEQ hsTCRB v3.0 assay was used at survey level resolution to sequence the TRB variable region. The target sequencing depth for TRB was roughly 35,000-55,000 T-cell genomes per sample. TRB libraries were pooled and sequenced on an Illumina MiSeq using a v3 150-cycle kit. Turning to the authors' computational methods: Repertoire analysis was run in R within a reproducible Nextflow workflow that covered QC, data transformation and analysis. Custom analyses were implemented in LymphoSeq2, an R package for AIRR-Seq data exploration. A few samples that produced fewer than 5000 total TRB sequences were removed, so about 200 HIV repertoires were analyzed. Of the roughly 180 retained HIV repertoires, approximately 57 were collected before and around 130 after ART initiation. Repertoires were downsampled to 5000 TRB nucleotide sequences, with summary statistics averaged over 100 downsampling iterations. Only TRB sequences with CDR3 regions of at least seven amino acids were retained for analysis. Diversity was measured with a Shannon entropy-derived clonality score and the Gini coefficient. Repertoire networks linked the top 5000 CDR3 amino acid sequences whenever two sequences differed by an edit distance of one. For TRB CDR3 amino acid sequences, GLIPH2 was used to predict antigen specificity groups and MHC restriction. Known CMV, EBV, HIV or tissue antigen associations were flagged by matching CDR3 amino acid sequences against VDJdb and McPAS-TCR. Pre-ART, post-ART and control groups were compared with Wilcoxon signed-rank tests and Holm-Bonferroni correction. TCRdb limited this immuneACCESS table to in-frame rearrangements with V and J called. A share of clones is missing; checked studies link under half to unresolved V genes, and the rest is unexplained. The DNA gave D and trimming, while V, J and clone size come from that table. This sample lists 25,000 or so clones; around 80% were detected once. The ten largest clonotypes hold about 9.3% of the sample.

Its CDR3 holds 14 amino acids, cysteine through phenylalanine. Just the 42-base CDR3 DNA is kept, in frame starting at base 1. The V end gives up 3 bases and the J end 3 bases, leaving 4 bases in the junction not matched to a gene. The germline V gene (reference sequence) provides CDR1 SGHKS and CDR2 YYEKEE. The sample in question was unsorted PBMCs, obtained 1.5 years before starting antiretroviral therapy. The origin of this receptor is a man between 18 and 35 years old with HIV. The sequence is built from TRBV5-5 and TRBJ1-1, and TRBD1 matches 8 of the central bases. The CDR3 loop reads CASSSQGADTEAFF. The DNA sequence is as follows: TGTGCCAGCAGCTCCCAGGGGGCGGACACTGAAGCTTTCTTT.